Presented here are 15 T cell receptor beta chains from one specimen sequenced in a study of vaccination and CD4 T cells after COVID-19 (dated 2022 in TCRdb). The sample's treatment or condition, from its label and the paper: approximately nine-day PBMC culture with coronavirus spike peptide pools or control peptides (ViraFEST assay). The antigens of these receptors remain unknown. The library was generated by PCR. TCRdb names Illumina iSeq 100 as the instrument used. DNA from cultured CD4+ T cells was subjected to TCR sequencing with the Oncomine TCR Beta short-read assay at the Johns Hopkins FTIC core. TCRdb itself trimmed the public reads at Q25 with fastp, ran MiXCR and retained productive beta chains. Records with the same CDR3 protein are collapsed into one entry carrying the most frequent genes and DNA. The sample profile shows about 17,000 distinct CDR3 sequences; roughly 51% of them were found once. The ten most abundant clones make up around 15% of the sample.

The source material was CD4+ T cells from blood, cultured in vitro. These TCRs come from a human donor who had recovered from COVID-19.

The J gene is TRBJ2-2, the V gene TRBV2; 11 bases are a match to TRBD1. Germline CDR1 is SNHLY and CDR2 is FYNNEI. V gave up 6 bases and J gave up 1 base; unmatched junction bases: 4. This CDR3 spans 16 amino acids. Here the CDR3 reads CASSRTGGRNTGELFF. In nucleotides, the CDR3 is TGTGCCAGCAGCAGGACAGGGGGCCGGAACACCGGGGAGCTGTTTTTT.

The V gene is TRBV7-2, the J gene TRBJ1-6, with D possibly TRBD1 on 6 matching bases. This CDR3 is 14 amino acids long. V gave up 2 bases and J gave up 8 bases, with 10 bases separating them. Per the germline V gene, CDR1 is SGHTA and CDR2 is FQGNSA. Written as DNA, the CDR3 is TGTGCCAGCAGCTTATTGCAGGGGTATTCACCCCTCCACTTT. It specifies CASSLLQGYSPLHF.

This clonotype showed up just once. The rearrangement links TRBV20-1 to TRBJ2-3; D remains unclear. V gave up 0 bases and J gave up 3 bases, with 10 bases separating them. This CDR3 has 14 amino acids. The germline V gene encodes CDR1 DFQATT and CDR2 SNEGSKA (reference sequence). As DNA, the CDR3 is TGCAGTGCTAGAGATCCGTCCATTACAGATACGCAGTATTTT. Amino acids: CSARDPSITDTQYF.

The genes are TRBV7-6 and TRBJ2-5, with a weak D call TRBD1 (5 bases). Trimming took 0 bases from V and 1 from J, leaving 15 bases between them. Germline V lookup: CDR1 SGHVS, CDR2 FNYEAQ. This CDR3 has 17 amino acids. CDR3 in DNA: TGTGCCAGCAGCTTAGCGGTGGCAGGGCTACTCCAAGAGACCCAGTACTTC. Protein sequence: CASSLAVAGLLQETQYF.

This clonotype was detected a few times. The CDR3 sequence is CATRTLLDSGNTIYF. The CDR3, as DNA: TGTGCCACGCGGACTCTACTCGACTCTGGAAACACCATATATTTT. This chain links TRBV10-3 with TRBJ1-3; D gene ambiguous. V was trimmed by 10 bases and J by 0 bases, leaving 16 bases between them. Germline loops: CDR1 ENHRY, CDR2 SYGVKD. This CDR3 spans 15 amino acids.

This chain uses TRBV15 with TRBJ2-5; unclear D gene. CDR3 length: 14 amino acids. Germline CDR1 and CDR2: LNHNV and YYDKDF (reference sequence). Trimming left V 3 bases short and J 2 bases short, with 10 bases between. This CDR3 is CATSRFGLQETQYF. The CDR3, as DNA: TGTGCCACCAGCAGGTTTGGCCTACAAGAGACCCAGTACTTC.

This sequence joins TRBV7-2 and TRBJ1-2, with a possible D match to TRBD1 (6 bases). Germline V CDR1 and CDR2: SGHTA, FQGNSA. V lost 5 bases and J 2 bases, leaving 9 bases between the germline ends. This CDR3 has 13 residues. The CDR3 DNA sequence: TGTGCCAGCAGCCCTGACAGGAACTATGGCTACACCTTC. Translating gives CASSPDRNYGYTF.

This clonotype was found a few times. The V gene is TRBV4-2, the J gene TRBJ1-6; D unresolved. The CDR3 runs 16 residues. Trimming pared 1 base from V and 8 bases from J, leaving 15 bases between. CDR1 is LGHNA, CDR2 YNFKEQ, per germline. The CDR3 coding sequence is TGTGCCAGCAGCCAAGGGCACGGGGTAGGATATTCACCCCTCCACTTT. Protein product: CASSQGHGVGYSPLHF.

The V and J genes are TRBV10-3 and TRBJ2-1, with 12 bases matching TRBD2. The length of the CDR3 is 14 residues. Germline trimming cut 7 bases from V and 7 bases from J; bases unmatched to any gene: 5. Germline V lookup: CDR1 ENHRY, CDR2 SYGVKD. This chain's CDR3 is CAINPSGGENEQFF. CDR3 DNA sequence: TGTGCCATCAACCCTAGCGGGGGGGAGAATGAGCAGTTCTTC.

The V gene is TRBV7-2, the J gene TRBJ2-1; D is perhaps TRBD2 (6 bases). Germline V gene sequence: CDR1 SGHTA, CDR2 FQGNSA. The CDR3 sequence is 14 residues long. The V end was cut by 4 bases, the J end by 15 bases, with 22 bases between. The CDR3 DNA is TGTGCCAGCAGCTCGACCCCCCCCGGGGGATTCTGGTTCTTC. It translates to CASSSTPPGGFWFF.

A few counts support this clonotype. The chain uses TRBV7-2 and TRBJ2-2; 7 bases line up with TRBD2. From germline, CDR1 is SGHTA and CDR2 FQGNSA. The V and J ends lost 3 bases and 7 bases, in that order; junction bases with no gene match: 8. This CDR3 contains 15 residues. This chain's CDR3 is CASSFYGLVVGELFF. DNA for the CDR3: TGTGCCAGCAGCTTTTACGGACTAGTTGTCGGGGAGCTGTTTTTT.

The chain employs TRBV20-1 and TRBJ2-1, with 8 bases aligning to TRBD2. CDR3 size: 18 residues. Germline lookup yields CDR1 DFQATT and CDR2 SNEGSKA (reference sequence). V lost 6 bases, J lost 1 base, and 17 bases stayed unmatched. CDR3 sequence reads: CSAPPQAGGSVSYNEQFF. CDR3 bases: TGCAGTGCCCCACCGCAGGCGGGGGGCTCCGTTTCCTACAATGAGCAGTTCTTC.

This clonotype was found a few times. One end of the junction fails to match germline, which may point to a read error. The rearrangement uses TRBV6-5 and TRBJ1-1, with 12 bases lining up with TRBD1. Per the germline V gene, CDR1 is MNHEY and CDR2 is SVGAGI. The CDR3 spans 12 residues. CDR3 in amino acids: CASSYGTGGSVF. CDR3 nucleotides: TGTGCCAGCAGTTACGGGACAGGGGGCTCGGTCTTT.

The chain couples TRBV27 to TRBJ1-6; perhaps TRBD1 as D (5 bases). Germline CDR1 MNHEY, CDR2 SMNVEV (reference sequence). Trimming stripped 5 bases from V and 7 bases from J, with 6 bases between. The CDR3 consists of 12 residues. The CDR3 DNA reads TGTGCCAGCAGTAAGGGGAATTCACCCCTCCACTTT. It codes for CASSKGNSPLHF.

The genes are TRBV6-1 and TRBJ2-7, with D possibly matching TRBD2 (5 bases). The CDR3 loop spans 15 amino acids. Trimming shortened V by 5 bases and J by 2 bases, and 16 bases separated the two germline ends. Germline CDR1 MNHNS, CDR2 SASEGT. CDR3 protein: CASSHLNGEPYEQYF. Here the CDR3 DNA reads TGTGCCAGCAGTCACCTTAACGGGGAGCCCTACGAGCAGTACTTC.